This T cell receptor beta chain is from a study of radiation and T cells in renal cell carcinoma. Overall study findings and caveats: No pretreatment tumor biopsies were available for baseline clonotypes. Dominant CDR3 motifs occupied more repertoire in irradiated than control tumors.

The method was immunoSEQ multiplex PCR; TCRdb's version includes in-frame clones alone and lacks a portion of them. The table lists 15,000 to 20,000 clones, less than 65% of them singletons. The treatment denotes: 15 Gy SBRT to primary tumor, nephrectomy 4 weeks later. As for this clone: Its target is not known.

The V end lost 3 bases, the J end lost 0 bases, and 17 bases lay between the germline ends. The germline gives CDR1 SGHRS, CDR2 YFSETQ. The length of the CDR3 is 17 residues. The clonotype comes from a man in his fifties or sixties with renal cell carcinoma. J is TRBJ2-3 and V is TRBV5-1; D might be TRBD2 (6 bases). Source: tumor tissue, taken from a patient whose treatment included radiotherapy and nephrectomy. The CDR3 sequence: CASSYPPQRVSTDTQYF. The CDR3, as DNA: TGCGCCAGCAGCTACCCCCCTCAGCGGGTTAGCACAGATACGCAGTATTTT.